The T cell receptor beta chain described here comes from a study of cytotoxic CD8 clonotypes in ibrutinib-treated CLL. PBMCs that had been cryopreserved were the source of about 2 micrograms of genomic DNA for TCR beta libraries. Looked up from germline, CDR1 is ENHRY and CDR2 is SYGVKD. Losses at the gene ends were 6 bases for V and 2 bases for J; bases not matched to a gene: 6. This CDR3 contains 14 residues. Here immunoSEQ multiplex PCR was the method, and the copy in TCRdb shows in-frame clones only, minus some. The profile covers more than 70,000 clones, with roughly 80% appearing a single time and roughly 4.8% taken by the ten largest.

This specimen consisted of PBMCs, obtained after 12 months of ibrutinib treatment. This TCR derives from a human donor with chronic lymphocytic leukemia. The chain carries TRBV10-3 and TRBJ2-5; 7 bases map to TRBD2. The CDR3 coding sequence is TGTGCCATCAGCCGACTAGCAGAGCAAGAGACCCAGTACTTC. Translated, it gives CAISRLAEQETQYF.